This T cell receptor beta chain was identified during a study of siplizumab effects on memory and regulatory T cells (dated by TCRdb to the late 2010s). With regard to the full study: The study examined how the anti-CD2 antibody siplizumab affects alloreactive T-cell subsets in allogeneic mixed lymphocyte reactions built from human PBMCs. What the study reported, not specific to this receptor: In reactions with siplizumab, an average of approximately 69% of mappable alloreactive CD4+ clones were Treg-derived, compared with roughly 27% in control reactions. Whether proliferating Tregs from siplizumab cultures were suppressive was not functionally confirmed. Compared with memory T cells, unstimulated naive T cells appeared more diverse, and naive cells seemed to make a substantial contribution to the alloresponse. Sequences below about 10^-5 frequency were poorly captured, so only a minor fraction of alloreactive clones could be mapped to unstimulated subsets. A naive or memory phenotype could not be assigned to roughly 80-95% of proliferating CD4+ or CD8+ clones. Siplizumab significantly reduced the cumulative frequency of alloreactive sequences traceable to unstimulated CD4+ memory T cells.

The library was built by means of the immunoSEQ multiplex PCR assay. About 10^5 TCR templates per sample were assayed by the deep sequencing platform. Genomic DNA extracted from sorted T cells was used for TCRbeta CDR3 sequencing. The paper's data handling went like this. Clonal analysis of TCRbeta CDR3 data was done in the R programming language. Alloreactive CD4+ and CD8+ clones were identified by comparing unstimulated samples to CFSE-low samples taken after the reaction. Regulatory or non-regulatory origin of alloreactive CD4+ clones was assigned by matching sequences to the sorted unstimulated Treg and non-Treg repertoires. This immuneACCESS table, as held by TCRdb, lists in-frame sequences with V and J called but not all clones. Of the missing ones, under half trace to an unresolved V gene in checked studies; the others have no known cause. That table gives V, J and clone size, and the DNA gave D and trimming. Here the sample has roughly 120,000 clones; less than 95% occur a single time. The ten largest clonotypes hold under 2% of the sample.

Sorted unstimulated T cells and proliferating T cells recovered from mixed lymphocyte reactions underwent TCRbeta CDR3 sequencing. Fresh whole blood from 9 to 10 HLA-typed healthy donors served as the source for isolating PBMCs. To map where alloreactive clones came from, unstimulated CD4+ non-regulatory T cells were FACS-sorted. The CDR3 runs 16 amino acids, cysteine and phenylalanine included. Only the CDR3 DNA is retained, 48 bases long and in frame from the first base. CDR1 and CDR2 are drawn from the germline V gene (reference sequence): SGHNT, YYREEE. Relative to germline, V is missing 4 bases and J is missing 5 bases, with 7 bases of the junction outside any gene match. Concerning this clone itself: What antigen it recognizes has not been identified. Base qualities are not recorded, but no much larger clone differs from it by a single base.

The receptor was derived from a human donor in good health. Material: non-Treg CD4+ T cells sorted from blood. The meaning of the sample's cell subset or site label: FACS-sorted unstimulated CD4+ non-regulatory T cells. The chain couples TRBV5-4 to TRBJ2-5; 14 bases in between match TRBD2. The DNA reads as follows: TGTGCCAGCAGCGAGACTAGCGGGGGGGCCGTGGAGACCCAGTACTTC. This encodes CASSETSGGAVETQYF. The CDR3 plus the reference TRBV5-4 and TRBJ2-5 genes for the other parts give the full variable domain: ETGVTQSPTHLIKTRGQQVTLRCSSQSGHNTVSWYQQALGQGPQFIFQYYREEENGRGNFPPRFSGLQFPNYSSELNVNALELDDSALYLCASSETSGGAVETQYFGPGTRLLVL.